This TCR beta chain is from a study of graft-versus-host responses after intestinal transplantation. The wider study: Anti-thymocyte globulin served as induction for all recipients, who then took tacrolimus and steroids for approximately 3 years.

Study conclusions and caveats: Investigators detected GvH clones in recipient marrow, with some emerging earlier in ileum or blood. High graft-versus-host to host-versus-graft clonal ratios were found in allografts of patients who had graft-donor T cell macrochimerism.

Comment on this clone: Its antigen is unknown.

The CDR3 is 14 amino acids. J was trimmed by 5 bases and V by 4 bases; bases with no gene match: 2. Germline V CDR1 and CDR2: MNHEY, SVGAGI. The repertoire was sequenced with immunoSEQ multiplex PCR; TCRdb's copy has only in-frame clones and lacks some. The table includes about 94,000 clones, 90% to 95% detected once. The clonotype comes from a human donor who received an intestinal transplant. Sequenced here: unstimulated CD8+ T cells sorted from spleen or lymph node cells, sampled before intestinal transplant. This chain connects TRBV6-5 to TRBJ2-2; 9 bases match TRBD1. The CDR3 is CASSFDRGTGELFF. The CDR3 coding sequence is TGTGCCAGCAGTTTCGACAGGGGGACCGGGGAGCTGTTTTTT.